The clone carrying this T cell receptor (beta chain) was seen more than once but under ten times. Its target is unknown. This CDR3 has 15 amino acids. Looked up from germline, CDR1 is LNHDA and CDR2 is SQIVND (reference sequence). V gave up 5 bases and J gave up 3 bases, with 16 bases separating them. These data come from a study of cytomegalovirus exposure and HLA in healthy donors. Across the study: Earlier results showed approximately 110 million unique TCR beta sequences derived from about 179 million T cells. Whole-study results and caveats: TRBV6-2, TRBV6-3 and some other V segments were unresolvable in 87-base-pair reads. Links to common viral pathogens appeared, in a later analysis, for several of the most significant clusters.

PCR involved 60 Vbeta and 13 Jbeta primers. Measured with immunoSEQ multiplex PCR; TCRdb has only the in-frame clones, and not every one. The data show 100,000 or so clones, with over 70% seen just once and 5.6% held by the top ten. This TCR came from a male donor in good health and CMV-seronegative. The sample comprised PBMCs. The rearrangement joins TRBV19 to TRBJ2-5, with D perhaps TRBD2 (6 bases). The CDR3 DNA follows: TGTGCCAGTAGTCCACGGGGCAGGGAGGAAGAGACCCAGTACTTC. Translating it yields CASSPRGREEETQYF.